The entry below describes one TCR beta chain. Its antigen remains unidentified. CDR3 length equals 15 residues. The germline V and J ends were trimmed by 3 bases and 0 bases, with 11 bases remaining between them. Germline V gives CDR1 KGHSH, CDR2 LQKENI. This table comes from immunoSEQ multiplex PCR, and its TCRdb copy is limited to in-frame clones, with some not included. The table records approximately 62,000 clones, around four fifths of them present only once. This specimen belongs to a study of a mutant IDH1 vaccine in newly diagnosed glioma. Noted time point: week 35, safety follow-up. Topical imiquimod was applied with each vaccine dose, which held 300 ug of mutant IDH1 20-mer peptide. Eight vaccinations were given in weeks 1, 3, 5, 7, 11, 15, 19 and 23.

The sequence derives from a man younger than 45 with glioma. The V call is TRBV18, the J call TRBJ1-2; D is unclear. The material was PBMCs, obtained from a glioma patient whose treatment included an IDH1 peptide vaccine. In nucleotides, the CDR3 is TGTGCCAGCTCACCCTCTCCACCCCCTAACTATGGCTACACCTTC. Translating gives CASSPSPPPNYGYTF. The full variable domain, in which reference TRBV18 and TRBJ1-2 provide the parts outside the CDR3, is NAGVMQNPRHLVRRRGQEARLRCSPMKGHSHVYWYRQLPEEGLKFMVYLQKENIIDESGMPKERFSAEFPKEGPSILRIQQVVRGDSAAYFCASSPSPPPNYGYTFGSGTRLTVV.